This record concerns one TCR beta chain sequence. TCRdb keeps only in-frame clones here, not all; method: immunoSEQ multiplex PCR. The data show tens of thousands of clones, approximately 91% seen once. V lost 4 bases and J 3 bases, leaving 9 bases between the germline ends. The CDR3 is 14 residues long. Per the germline V gene, CDR1 is LNHNV and CDR2 is YYDKDF (reference sequence). The entry originates in a study of T cell changes during pregnancy in multiple sclerosis. V usage is TRBV15 and J usage is TRBJ1-4; D unclear. This specimen consisted of peripheral blood, obtained in the third trimester of pregnancy. The sequence derives from a female donor with multiple sclerosis, enrolled in a pregnancy study. The CDR3 region has the DNA TGTGCCACCAGCATCGCGGGCTCTAATGAAAAACTGTTTTTT. Protein: CATSIAGSNEKLFF.